The next 7 T cell receptor beta chains were all read from a single sample in a study of beta chain features in type 1 diabetes. Every isolated RNA sample was fully reverse transcribed, so sequencing captured expressed TCRB transcripts. The repertoire was sequenced with immunoSEQ multiplex PCR; TCRdb's copy has only in-frame clones and lacks some. This table has about 350,000 clones, around a fifth appearing once. The sequenced sample consisted of naive CD4+ T cells from blood. These TCRs come from a young woman in good health.

V is TRBV27 and J is TRBJ2-7; tentative D call: TRBD1 (6 bases). Germline CDR1 reads MNHEY; CDR2 reads SMNVEV (reference sequence). The CDR3 is 13 residues long. Trimming removed 6 bases from V and 1 base from J, with 10 bases in between. The CDR3 coding sequence is TGTGCCAGCAGATCTGGACAGTCCTACGAGCAGTACTTC. This translates into CASRSGQSYEQYF.

The chain links TRBV6-6 to TRBJ2-7; the D is unclear. Germline CDR1 is MNHNY and CDR2 is SVGAGI (reference sequence). The V end was cut by 0 bases, the J end by 0 bases, with 12 bases between. This CDR3 comprises 16 residues. The CDR3 protein is CASSYSRQASSYEQYF. The CDR3 bases are TGTGCCAGCAGTTACTCCAGGCAGGCCAGCTCCTACGAGCAGTACTTC.

This clone was counted only a few times. The chain joins TRBV27 to TRBJ2-7; D is possibly TRBD1 (5 bases). V shed 2 bases and J shed 4 bases, with 15 bases lying between them. Germline CDR1 reads MNHEY; CDR2 reads SMNVEV (reference sequence). This CDR3 region has 15 residues. The CDR3 sequence: CASSLKAGWNYEQYF. CDR3 coding DNA: TGTGCCAGCAGTTTAAAAGCAGGGTGGAATTACGAGCAGTACTTC.

The V call is TRBV25-1, the J call TRBJ2-1, with TRBD2 matching 9 bases. Trimming at V came to 5 bases and at J to 4 bases, leaving 3 bases not matched to a gene. The CDR3 runs to 14 residues. Germline lookup yields CDR1 MGHDK and CDR2 SYGVNS. For the CDR3, the DNA is TGTGCCAGCAGTAAACTAGCGGGTTACAATGAGCAGTTCTTC. This translates into CASSKLAGYNEQFF.

This chain connects TRBV7-2 to TRBJ2-7; 11 bases map to TRBD2. The CDR3 runs to 15 residues. With 1 base clipped from V and 9 bases from J, the junction kept 8 bases outside the gene matches. The germline CDR1 and CDR2 sequences are SGHTA and FQGNSA. The CDR3 DNA reads as TGTGCCAGCAGCTTAGAACTACTAGCGGGGGACGGGCAGTACTTC. Its protein product is CASSLELLAGDGQYF.

In its sample, this clone was seen a few times. The chain couples TRBV5-4 to TRBJ1-1, with a weak D call TRBD1 (5 bases). V dropped 4 bases and J dropped 0 bases, with 13 bases sitting between them. Germline CDR1 reads SGHNT; CDR2 reads YYREEE (reference sequence). The CDR3 length is 15 residues. The CDR3 DNA reads TGTGCCAGCAGCCCAAGCGGGGGAATGAACACTGAAGCTTTCTTT. Encoded protein: CASSPSGGMNTEAFF. Full variable domain (outside the CDR3, taken from reference TRBV5-4 and TRBJ1-1): ETGVTQSPTHLIKTRGQQVTLRCSSQSGHNTVSWYQQALGQGPQFIFQYYREEENGRGNFPPRFSGLQFPNYSSELNVNALELDDSALYLCASSPSGGMNTEAFFGQGTRLTVV.

This clone was counted a few times. The chain couples TRBV5-4 to TRBJ2-7; TRBD2 aligns across 8 bases. Germline values: CDR1 SGHNT, CDR2 YYREEE (reference sequence). The J segment lost 5 bases and the V segment lost 4 bases, leaving 14 bases of the junction unmatched. The CDR3 runs to 16 residues. The DNA of the CDR3 is TGTGCCAGCAGCGCGCTGAGCGGGAGAGCAAATGACGAGCAGTACTTC. It yields the protein CASSALSGRANDEQYF.